Below are 29 T cell receptor beta chains sequenced from a single sample in a study of STAT5B mutations in CD4+ large granular lymphocyte leukemia (dated by TCRdb to about 2022). Library creation used the immunoSEQ multiplex PCR assay. TCRdb took over this immuneACCESS table, retaining in-frame rearrangements with V and J assigned. Such tables are incomplete; in checked studies, under half of the missing clones stem from an unresolved V gene, and the remainder is unexplained. The sample includes 25,000 to 35,000 clones, with approximately 80% observed a single time. Approximately 2.5% of the sample is held by the ten biggest clonotypes. Sequencing was done on a sample of CD4+ T cells from blood buffy coats. These receptors were taken from a human donor in good health.

This clone was seen only once. V usage is TRBV2 and J usage is TRBJ2-5, with TRBD1 matching 8 bases. The V gene end was trimmed by 5 bases and the J gene end by 4 bases; junction bases not matched to a gene: 3. The CDR3 is 13 amino acids. The germline V gene encodes CDR1 SNHLY and CDR2 FYNNEI. The CDR3 region is CASSLQGAETQYF. CDR3 DNA sequence: TGTGCCAGCAGTCTCCAGGGGGCAGAGACCCAGTACTTC.

The V call is TRBV6-5, the J call TRBJ2-7; 8 nucleotides match TRBD2. The length of the CDR3 is 15 residues. V shed 4 bases and J 4 bases; nucleotides not matched to a gene: 9. In germline, CDR1 is MNHEY, CDR2 SVGAGI. The CDR3 DNA reads TGTGCCAGCAGTTTGACAGCGGGGGAAACGTACGAGCAGTACTTC. Its translation is CASSLTAGETYEQYF.

The rearrangement uses TRBV27 and TRBJ1-5; D gene ambiguous. Germline V gene sequence: CDR1 MNHEY, CDR2 SMNVEV (reference sequence). The CDR3 is 14 residues long. Trimming left V 2 bases short and J 3 bases short, with 8 bases between. CDR3 amino acids: CASSLDRINQPQHF. Here the CDR3 DNA reads TGTGCCAGCAGTTTAGATAGAATCAATCAGCCCCAGCATTTT.

The genes are TRBV28 and TRBJ1-3; 7 nucleotides match TRBD1. Germline values: CDR1 MDHEN, CDR2 SYDVKM. The trim removed 8 bases at V and 2 bases at J, leaving 6 bases unmatched. The CDR3 has 14 residues. The CDR3 reads CASGSQGAGNTIYF. The DNA for the CDR3 is TGTGCCAGCGGGTCCCAGGGGGCTGGAAACACCATATATTTT.

This rearrangement joins TRBV18 to TRBJ1-4; D gene ambiguous. CDR1 KGHSH and CDR2 LQKENI come from the germline V gene. This CDR3 has 15 residues. V was cut by 3 bases and J by 1 base, with 9 bases left in between. The CDR3 region is CASSPGIQTNEKLFF. The CDR3 nucleotides read TGTGCCAGCTCACCTGGGATACAAACTAATGAAAAACTGTTTTTT.

The chain carries TRBV7-8 and TRBJ2-7; 12 bases are shared with TRBD2. CDR1 is SGHVS and CDR2 is FQNEAQ in the germline V gene. V lost 5 bases to trimming and J lost 2 bases; unmatched junction nucleotides: 4. The CDR3 has 15 amino acids. CDR3 amino acids: CASSKLAGGPYEQYF. The CDR3 DNA reads TGTGCCAGCAGCAAGCTAGCGGGAGGGCCCTACGAGCAGTACTTC.

The chain recombines TRBV18 with TRBJ1-1, with D possibly matching TRBD1 (6 bases). V was clipped by 3 bases and J by 3 bases, with 14 bases between them. The CDR3 is 15 amino acids. Germline V lookup: CDR1 KGHSH, CDR2 LQKENI. CDR3 DNA: TGTGCCAGCTCACCGCAGACAGGAAGGGACACTGAAGCTTTCTTT. Amino acids: CASSPQTGRDTEAFF.

CDR3 nucleotide sequence: TGTGCCAGCAGTAGGGGACTAGGATCCGTTCAGTACTTC. Translated, it gives CASSRGLGSVQYF. V and J are TRBV28 and TRBJ2-4, with 8 bases fitting TRBD2. This CDR3 is 13 amino acids long. Losses at the gene ends were 5 bases for V and 11 bases for J; bases not matched to a gene: 8. Germline V lookup: CDR1 MDHEN, CDR2 SYDVKM.

V is TRBV5-5 and J is TRBJ1-1; a weak D match, TRBD1 (6 bases). This CDR3 is built from 15 residues. V shed 2 bases and J shed 4 bases, with 15 bases lying between them. Germline values: CDR1 SGHKS, CDR2 YYEKEE (reference sequence). CDR3 amino acids: CASSLVPRGGTEAFF. CDR3 nucleotide sequence: TGTGCCAGCAGCTTAGTGCCCCGAGGGGGCACTGAAGCTTTCTTT.

The chain couples TRBV12-1 to TRBJ2-6; TRBD2 is the table's D call, not checked against the DNA. TRBV12-1 is described as a pseudogene. The CDR3 runs to 17 residues. The CDR3: CASSFWASGPGANVLTF. The CDR3 nucleotides read TGTGCCAGCAGCTTTTGGGCTAGCGGACCTGGGGCCAACGTCCTGACTTTC.

In DNA form, the CDR3 reads TGCGCCAGCAGCCAGACAGGGGGCTCGGAGACCCAGTACTTC. Translating gives CASSQTGGSETQYF. The rearrangement links TRBV4-1 to TRBJ2-5; TRBD1 aligns across 10 bases. With 3 bases clipped from V and 5 bases from J, the junction kept 3 bases outside the gene matches. This CDR3 has 14 residues. In germline, CDR1 is MGHRA, CDR2 YSYEKL.

This sequence joins TRBV19 and TRBJ2-6; maybe TRBD1 (5 bases). The length of the CDR3 is 19 residues. Germline V gene sequence: CDR1 LNHDA, CDR2 SQIVND (reference sequence). The V gene lost 6 bases and the J gene lost 0 bases, with 21 bases spanning the gap. The CDR3 DNA reads as TGTGCCAGTAGCCCCCATAGGGGCGGCTTGGGCTCTGGGGCCAACGTCCTGACTTTC. Translated: CASSPHRGGLGSGANVLTF.

This chain uses TRBV30 with TRBJ2-3, with unresolved D. The CDR3 extends over 11 amino acids. Trimming removed 4 bases from V and 5 bases from J, with 7 bases in between. The V gene's germline CDR1 is GTSNPN and CDR2 SVGIG (reference sequence). The CDR3: CAWTHGDTQYF. The CDR3, as DNA: TGTGCCTGGACACATGGAGATACGCAGTATTTT.

This clone occurred a few times. The rearrangement links TRBV5-1 to TRBJ1-4; 8 bases match TRBD1. CDR3 length: 13 amino acids. CDR1 SGHRS and CDR2 YFSETQ come from the germline V gene. Trimming cost V 0 bases and J 8 bases; bases outside gene matches: 0. The CDR3 here is CASSLGTGEKLFF. The DNA of the CDR3 is TGCGCCAGCAGCTTGGGGACAGGGGAAAAACTGTTTTTT.

The chain carries TRBV4-1 and TRBJ2-3, with unresolved D. The V end lost 0 bases, the J end lost 8 bases, and 9 bases lay between the germline ends. Germline V gives CDR1 MGHRA, CDR2 YSYEKL. The CDR3 totals 13 residues. As DNA, the CDR3 is TGCGCCAGCAGCCAAGATCCCAGAGGTACGCAGTATTTT. The encoded protein is CASSQDPRGTQYF.

V and J are TRBV18 and TRBJ2-7; 10 positions match TRBD1. The CDR3 runs to 15 residues. Germline CDR1 KGHSH, CDR2 LQKENI. The V segment lost 3 bases and the J segment 3 bases; nucleotides outside the gene matches: 5. The CDR3 region has the DNA TGTGCCAGCTCACCGGGGACAGGGGTATTCTACGAGCAGTACTTC. Encoded protein: CASSPGTGVFYEQYF.

The chain employs TRBV18 and TRBJ1-5; D is ambiguous. The germline gives CDR1 KGHSH, CDR2 LQKENI. This CDR3 has 15 amino acids. V was pared by 1 base and J by 5 bases, with 12 bases between. CDR3 sequence: CASSPQESSYQPQHF. CDR3 bases: TGTGCCAGCTCACCACAAGAGTCCTCTTATCAGCCCCAGCATTTT. The full variable domain, completed using reference TRBV18 and TRBJ1-5, is NAGVMQNPRHLVRRRGQEARLRCSPMKGHSHVYWYRQLPEEGLKFMVYLQKENIIDESGMPKERFSAEFPKEGPSILRIQQVVRGDSAAYFCASSPQESSYQPQHFGDGTRLSIL.

The chain carries TRBV7-9 and TRBJ2-7; no clear D gene. V lost 5 bases and J 6 bases, leaving 11 bases between the germline ends. Germline assignment: CDR1 SEHNR and CDR2 FQNEAQ (reference sequence). The CDR3 has 12 residues. The CDR3 loop reads CASSPFRPEQYF. In DNA form, the CDR3 reads TGTGCCAGCAGCCCCTTTCGGCCCGAGCAGTACTTC.

The chain employs TRBV7-9 and TRBJ2-1; D gene unclear. Per germline, CDR1 SEHNR and CDR2 FQNEAQ (reference sequence). Trimming cost V 2 bases and J 5 bases, with 4 bases left between them. This CDR3 has 12 residues. CDR3 in DNA: TGTGCCAGCAGCTTAACCCACAATGAGCAGTTCTTC. It is translated as CASSLTHNEQFF. The full variable domain, its missing parts supplied by reference TRBV7-9 and TRBJ2-1, is DTGVSQNPRHKITKRGQNVTFRCDPISEHNRLYWYRQTLGQGPEFLTYFQNEAQLEKSRLLSDRFSAERPKGSFSTLEIQRTEQGDSAMYLCASSLTHNEQFFGPGTRLTVL.

The chain recombines TRBV28 with TRBJ2-1; 15 nucleotides align to TRBD2. V lost 7 bases, J lost 10 bases, and 8 bases stayed unmatched. The germline V gene has CDR1 MDHEN and CDR2 SYDVKM. The CDR3 contains 15 residues. The CDR3 nucleotides are TGTGCCAGCACCCAGGGACTAGCGGGGGGTAAGGAGCAGTTCTTC. Amino acid sequence: CASTQGLAGGKEQFF.

CDR3 loop: CASSLGASGTDEQYF. The CDR3 nucleotides are TGTGCCAGCAGCTTAGGGGCTAGCGGAACTGACGAGCAGTACTTC. The chain combines TRBV7-9 with TRBJ2-7; TRBD2 aligns across 7 bases. The trim removed 1 base at V and 5 bases at J, leaving 8 bases unmatched. CDR1 SEHNR and CDR2 FQNEAQ come from the germline V gene (reference sequence). The CDR3 has 15 amino acids. The full variable domain, completed using reference TRBV7-9 and TRBJ2-7, is DTGVSQNPRHKITKRGQNVTFRCDPISEHNRLYWYRQTLGQGPEFLTYFQNEAQLEKSRLLSDRFSAERPKGSFSTLEIQRTEQGDSAMYLCASSLGASGTDEQYFGPGTRLTVT.

V is TRBV4-2 and J is TRBJ2-7; TRBD2 matches 7 bases. Germline V gene data show CDR1 as LGHNA and CDR2 as YNFKEQ. Germline trimming cut 0 bases from V and 0 bases from J; bases unmatched to any gene: 8. CDR3 length: 17 residues. The CDR3 is CASSQDFRSGGSYEQYF. CDR3 DNA: TGTGCCAGCAGCCAAGATTTCCGGTCGGGGGGCTCCTACGAGCAGTACTTC.

V usage is TRBV15 and J usage is TRBJ2-5; D might be TRBD2 (6 bases). The CDR3 has 16 residues. Germline V CDR1 and CDR2: LNHNV, YYDKDF (reference sequence). Trimming took 1 base from V and 4 from J, leaving 16 bases between them. Here the CDR3 reads CATSRGGEGRRETQYF. The CDR3 DNA is TGTGCCACCAGCAGAGGGGGAGAAGGGAGGAGAGAGACCCAGTACTTC.

The chain has TRBV30 and TRBJ2-3, with D unresolved. V dropped 0 bases and J dropped 6 bases, with 4 bases sitting between them. CDR1 and CDR2 from the germline V gene are GTSNPN and SVGIG (reference sequence). The CDR3 loop spans 11 amino acids. Here the CDR3 DNA reads TGTGCCTGGAGTGTAGGCGATACGCAGTATTTT. Protein product: CAWSVGDTQYF.

This sequence joins TRBV2 and TRBJ2-2, with D maybe TRBD1 (5 bases). Looked up from germline, CDR1 is SNHLY and CDR2 is FYNNEI. The V and J ends lost 6 bases and 2 bases respectively, with 16 bases between them. The CDR3 has 16 residues. This CDR3 reads CASRKGVDSNTGELFF. CDR3 nucleotides: TGTGCCAGCAGAAAAGGGGTAGACAGTAACACCGGGGAGCTGTTTTTT.

V and J are TRBV5-6 and TRBJ1-3; TRBD1 matches at 8 bases. Germline loops: CDR1 SGHDT, CDR2 YYEEEE. This CDR3 is built from 18 residues. V lost 3 bases and J lost 6; bases outside the gene matches: 17. CDR3 DNA sequence: TGTGCCAGCAGCTCCACCCTAATCTATGACAGGGGTGCAAACACCATATATTTT. Translating gives CASSSTLIYDRGANTIYF. The variable domain in full, completed from reference TRBV5-6 and TRBJ1-3, reads DAGVTQSPTHLIKTRGQQVTLRCSPKSGHDTVSWYQQALGQGPQFIFQYYEEEERQRGNFPDRFSGHQFPNYSSELNVNALLLGDSALYLCASSSTLIYDRGANTIYFGEGSWLTVV.

V usage is TRBV14 and J usage is TRBJ2-3, with 9 bases that match TRBD2. Germline V CDR1 and CDR2: SGHDN, FVKESK. CDR3 length: 14 amino acids. V dropped 8 bases and J dropped 3; count of bases not matched to a gene: 6. CDR3 nucleotide sequence: TGTGCCAGCGGCTTAGCGGGAGCAACAGATACGCAGTATTTT. Protein: CASGLAGATDTQYF. The variable domain in full, completed from reference TRBV14 and TRBJ2-3, reads EAGVTQFPSHSVIEKGQTVTLRCDPISGHDNLYWYRRVMGKEIKFLLHFVKESKQDESGMPNNRFLAERTGGTYSTLKVQPAELEDSGVYFCASGLAGATDTQYFGPGTRLTVL.

V usage is TRBV5-6 and J usage is TRBJ2-7; D may match TRBD1 or TRBD2 (5 bases each). Trimming pared 0 bases from V and 2 bases from J, leaving 6 bases between. Germline V gene lookup returns CDR1 SGHDT and CDR2 YYEEEE. This CDR3 comprises 13 residues. The CDR3 protein is CASSLGGPYEQYF. The CDR3 DNA reads as TGTGCCAGCAGCTTGGGGGGACCCTACGAGCAGTACTTC. The full variable domain, in which reference TRBV5-6 and TRBJ2-7 provide the parts outside the CDR3, is DAGVTQSPTHLIKTRGQQVTLRCSPKSGHDTVSWYQQALGQGPQFIFQYYEEEERQRGNFPDRFSGHQFPNYSSELNVNALLLGDSALYLCASSLGGPYEQYFGPGTRLTVT.

The V call is TRBV15, the J call TRBJ1-1; 8 nucleotides line up with TRBD1. V trimming: 2 bases; J trimming: 1 base; junction bases outside the gene matches: 0. The CDR3 has 14 residues. Germline V gene data show CDR1 as LNHNV and CDR2 as YYDKDF (reference sequence). This CDR3 is CATSRQGANTEAFF. Here the CDR3 DNA reads TGTGCCACCAGCAGACAGGGGGCGAACACTGAAGCTTTCTTT.